The clone carrying this T cell receptor (beta chain) was counted a few times. Its antigen is currently unknown. The data belong to a study of beta chain features in type 1 diabetes. The study reverse transcribed the entire isolated RNA, so it sequenced expressed TCRB transcripts. Assay used: immunoSEQ multiplex PCR; TCRdb lists only in-frame clones, some missing. Of about 710,000 clones in the sample, around an eighth were seen once. Study conclusions and caveats: Shortening that was moderate but significant affected the TCRB CDR3s of Type 1 diabetes patients in all four CD4+ subsets.

Per the germline V gene, CDR1 is KGHSH and CDR2 is LQKENI. The CDR3 sequence is 17 residues long. Trimming removed 5 bases at V and 3 bases at J, with 23 bases between. The sequenced material came from naive CD4+ T cells from blood. V gene TRBV18 combines with J gene TRBJ2-7; TRBD2 is a possible D gene (6 bases). This receptor was identified in a man in his late teens or twenties with type 1 diabetes. DNA for the CDR3: TGTGCCAGCTCAACCGCCGGAGGGGCACAGGTTAGCTACGAGCAGTACTTC. Residues: CASSTAGGAQVSYEQYF.